Below are 4 T cell receptor beta chains sequenced from a single sample in a study of regulatory T cells in long-lasting Graves disease. The time point was: newly diagnosed GD, antithyroid drugs for less than 3 months. PBMC RNA served as the TCR library source. Arm-PCR of CDR3 regions with iRepertoire HTBI primers generated TCR beta libraries. TCRdb redid the calling of the multiplex PCR reads with MiXCR, one entry per CDR3 protein. The table includes 400,000 to 500,000 distinct CDR3 sequences, approximately 14% detected once. These same records also appear under a second study, on T cells in Graves' hyperthyroidism and ophthalmopathy.

The sample here was peripheral blood mononuclear cells (PBMCs), taken at new diagnosis, from a patient treated with antithyroid drugs. Every receptor here comes from a woman between 50 and 59 years old with Graves disease.

This clonotype was seen ten or more times. CDR3: CASSQGMGRTNEKLFF. CDR3 sequence (DNA): TGTGCCAGCTCACAAGGCATGGGGAGAACTAATGAAAAACTGTTTTTT. The genes are TRBV18 and TRBJ1-4, with D unresolved. There are 16 residues in the CDR3. V shed 4 bases and J shed 1 base, with 13 bases lying between them. The germline V gene encodes CDR1 KGHSH and CDR2 LQKENI.

This clonotype was recorded a few times. This could be a read error, since a much larger clone is one nucleotide away. V is TRBV2 and J is TRBJ2-5, with 9 nucleotides matching TRBD2. Per germline, CDR1 SNHLY and CDR2 FYNNEI. The CDR3 extends over 14 amino acids. The CDR3 here is CASSEGSGREAQYF. CDR3 nucleotides: TGTGCCAGCAGTGAAGGTAGCGGGAGAGAGGCCCAGTACTTC. Supplemented by reference TRBV2 and TRBJ2-5, the full variable domain reads EPEVTQTPSHQVTQMGQEVILRCVPISNHLYFYWYRQILGQKVEFLVSFYNNEISEKSEIFDDQFSVERPDGSNFTLKIRSTKLEDSAMYFCASSEGSGREAQYFGPGTRLLVL.

This clonotype was observed at least ten times. The chain joins TRBV29-1 to TRBJ2-1, with D perhaps assigned TRBD1 or TRBD2 (5 bases each). CDR1 and CDR2 from the germline V gene are SQVTM and ANQGSEA. The V end lost 4 bases, the J end lost 9 bases, and 19 bases lay between the germline ends. The CDR3 is 14 amino acids. Written as DNA, the CDR3 is TGCAGCGTTGCAACCGACAGTGTTGGGACTGAGCAGTTCTTC. As protein: CSVATDSVGTEQFF.

About this clonotype: This may arise from a read error, as a much more abundant clone is one base away. The J gene is TRBJ2-3, the V gene TRBV20-1; 7 nucleotides agree with TRBD2. V lost 3 bases to trimming and J lost 4 bases; unmatched junction nucleotides: 13. The germline gives CDR1 DFQATT, CDR2 SNEGSKA (reference sequence). This CDR3 contains 16 residues. CDR3: CSASGSQPTSADTQYF. CDR3 DNA: TGCAGTGCTAGCGGTTCCCAACCCACTAGCGCAGATACGCAGTATTTT.